A selection of T cell receptor beta chains follows, all from one sample in a study of human T cells and chemical hapten exposure. TCRdb reprocessed the RACE reads with MiXCR, giving one entry per CDR3 protein. This table has approximately 160,000 distinct CDR3 sequences, 25% to 35% appearing once. Specimen: whole blood, collected in connection with sensitization to the hapten diphenylcyclopropenone (DPC). The receptor set was obtained from a woman aged 18-30 years with alopecia areata. Some clones in this sample may be carry-over from other donors' samples. The conserved cysteine and the conserved F or W are not part of the CDR3 here. Fields, in order: V gene, clone size, J gene, CDR3 protein. Part of the rows lack a size; the others show once, few, many or a class for expanded clones.

V: TRBV27; size: NA; J: TRBJ2-1; CDR3: ASNPLRSTTSEQF
V: TRBV6-2/TRBV6-3; size: NA; J: TRBJ2-1; CDR3: ASTRGTYNEQF
V: TRBV25-1; size: NA; J: TRBJ1-1; CDR3: ASSKTFGSENTEAF
V: TRBV6-5; size: NA; J: TRBJ2-5; CDR3: ASSYTGAPQETQY
V: TRBV12-3/TRBV12-4; size: few; J: TRBJ1-5; CDR3: ASSFGGFLNQPQH
V: TRBV15; size: NA; J: TRBJ1-4; CDR3: ATSGRYRTTNEKLF
V: TRBV7-2; size: few; J: TRBJ1-4; CDR3: ASSLAAGLGEKLF
V: TRBV20-1; size: NA; J: TRBJ1-6; CDR3: SATTGSNSPLH
V: TRBV5-1; size: NA; J: TRBJ2-7; CDR3: ASSPSPGQGLGEQY
V: TRBV7-3; size: NA; J: TRBJ2-2; CDR3: ASSPRTHTGELF
V: TRBV4-3; size: NA; J: TRBJ2-1; CDR3: ASSQASTSGSHEQF
V: TRBV6-5; size: few; J: TRBJ2-5; CDR3: ASSYSPRGETQY
V: TRBV5-1; size: NA; J: TRBJ2-4; CDR3: ASSPARGSSGIAKNIQY
V: TRBV5-6; size: few; J: TRBJ2-7; CDR3: ASSYDRVEQY
V: TRBV7-9; size: NA; J: TRBJ2-3; CDR3: ASSLQATQY
V: TRBV4-1; size: NA; J: TRBJ1-2; CDR3: ASSQAQGTGYGYT
V: TRBV5-1; size: NA; J: TRBJ1-3; CDR3: ASSLDLQGAGNTIY
V: TRBV6-2/TRBV6-3; size: NA; J: TRBJ1-1; CDR3: ASSPGRGITEAF
V: TRBV6-6; size: NA; J: TRBJ2-7; CDR3: ASGGTGGREQY
V: TRBV7-9; size: NA; J: TRBJ2-7; CDR3: ASSNDRMTHYEQY
V: TRBV10-3; size: NA; J: TRBJ2-2; CDR3: AISKADGELF
V: TRBV29-1; size: few; J: TRBJ2-7; CDR3: SVVAGVNEQY
V: TRBV20-1; size: NA; J: TRBJ2-2; CDR3: SARRGEVDSGELF
V: TRBV20-1; size: NA; J: TRBJ2-5; CDR3: SARAPTGSETQY
V: TRBV10-3; size: few; J: TRBJ2-3; CDR3: AIRNRETDTQY
V: TRBV30; size: NA; J: TRBJ2-6; CDR3: AGSHSGANVLT
V: TRBV5-1; size: few; J: TRBJ2-7; CDR3: ASSLGTSGGLSSYEQY
V: TRBV6-2/TRBV6-3; size: few; J: TRBJ2-3; CDR3: ASKRASSTDTQY
V: TRBV20-1; size: NA; J: TRBJ1-1; CDR3: SAFSGTGDTEAF
V: TRBV20-1; size: many; J: TRBJ1-1; CDR3: SASQDPTEAF
V: TRBV5-1; size: NA; J: TRBJ2-7; CDR3: ASSLGAGTFSYEQY
V: TRBV20-1; size: NA; J: TRBJ2-7; CDR3: SGGSSSYEQY
V: TRBV6-5; size: NA; J: TRBJ2-2; CDR3: ASSSARGDTGELF
V: TRBV2; size: NA; J: TRBJ2-5; CDR3: ASREGQSIRTQY
V: TRBV27; size: once; J: TRBJ1-5; CDR3: ASKSRGSGDQPQH
V: TRBV29-1; size: NA; J: TRBJ2-5; CDR3: SVDGQGRETQY
V: TRBV11-1; size: few; J: TRBJ2-5; CDR3: ASSSPGRYETQY
V: TRBV7-9; size: many; J: TRBJ2-1; CDR3: ASSRVYNEQF
V: TRBV29-1; size: few; J: TRBJ1-2; CDR3: SAGGQGNYGYT
V: TRBV7-6; size: NA; J: TRBJ1-1; CDR3: ASKTDRGTEAF
V: TRBV5-1; size: few; J: TRBJ2-1; CDR3: ASSYDRDEQF
V: TRBV10-3; size: few; J: TRBJ1-1; CDR3: AIGARGNTEAF
V: TRBV29-1; size: NA; J: TRBJ1-1; CDR3: SGGRANTEAF
V: TRBV4-1; size: NA; J: TRBJ1-4; CDR3: ASSQDRTGETNEKLF
V: TRBV29-1; size: NA; J: TRBJ2-3; CDR3: SVAGADMQY
V: TRBV29-1; size: NA; J: TRBJ1-5; CDR3: SAGQGNQPQH
V: TRBV9; size: few; J: TRBJ2-1; CDR3: ASSVVPSGIPNEQF
V: TRBV20-1; size: NA; J: TRBJ1-4; CDR3: SATSGTIGEKLF
V: TRBV4-3; size: NA; J: TRBJ1-3; CDR3: ASSQEVASYTIY
V: TRBV7-6; size: few; J: TRBJ1-1; CDR3: ASSLRRVGVTEAF
V: TRBV25-1; size: NA; J: TRBJ1-2; CDR3: ASSVSSQNYGYT
V: TRBV7-2; size: few; J: TRBJ2-7; CDR3: ASSLGAGGEQY